These 21 T cell receptor beta chains were sequenced from one sample in a study of T cell responses to AZD1222 COVID-19 vaccine. Only in-frame clones appear in the TCRdb table, and some are missing; sequencing was by immunoSEQ multiplex PCR. The sample shows about 120,000 clones, roughly 85% of them seen only once. This specimen was peripheral blood, taken on day 0 of MenACWY control vaccination. The source is an adult in good health.

The gene calls are TRBV9 and TRBJ1-6; no clear D gene. The CDR3 covers 14 residues. V was pared by 3 bases and J by 0 bases, with 4 bases between. CDR1 SGDLS and CDR2 YYNGEE come from the germline V gene. DNA of the CDR3: TGTGCCAGCAGCGAAAACTCCTATAATTCACCCCTCCACTTT. Amino acids: CASSENSYNSPLHF. Together with reference TRBV9 and TRBJ1-6, the CDR3 gives the full variable domain: DSGVTQTPKHLITATGQRVTLRCSPRSGDLSVYWYQQSLDQGLQFLIQYYNGEERAKGNILERFSAQQFPDLHSELNLSSLELGDSALYFCASSENSYNSPLHFGNGTRLTVT.

J is TRBJ2-1 and V is TRBV27, with a tentative D call TRBD1 (6 bases). Looked up from germline, CDR1 is MNHEY and CDR2 is SMNVEV (reference sequence). Trimming pared 2 bases from V and 3 bases from J, leaving 8 bases between. CDR3 size: 14 residues. The CDR3, as DNA: TGTGCCAGCAGTTTACAGGGGATCTACAATGAGCAGTTCTTC. It is translated as CASSLQGIYNEQFF.

Of note for this clone: At one of its ends the junction is not consistent with the germline gene, which may arise from a read error. The rearrangement links TRBV6-1 to TRBJ1-4; D ambiguous. The germline V gene encodes CDR1 MNHNS and CDR2 SASEGT. The CDR3 is made up of 14 amino acids. The CDR3 spells CASREGATNEKLFF. CDR3 coding DNA: TGTGCCAGCAGGGAAGGCGCTACTAATGAAAAACTGTTTTTT.

The CDR3 DNA is TGTGCCAGCTCACCACAAGAAGACCGTCTAGGCTACACCTTC. Encoded protein: CASSPQEDRLGYTF. This rearrangement joins TRBV18 to TRBJ1-2; no definite D call. Trimming removed 1 base at V and 8 bases at J, with 14 bases between. Germline CDR1 KGHSH, CDR2 LQKENI. CDR3 size: 14 residues.

This chain uses TRBV4-1 with TRBJ1-4; a possible D gene is TRBD1 (6 bases). The CDR3 consists of 16 residues. Per germline, CDR1 MGHRA and CDR2 YSYEKL. V was clipped by 1 base and J by 1 base, with 10 bases between them. CDR3 sequence reads: CASSQGGAVTNEKLFF. CDR3 nucleotides: TGCGCCAGCAGCCAAGGGGGGGCGGTAACTAATGAAAAACTGTTTTTT.

The CDR3 is CASSFLGVKETQYF. For the CDR3, the DNA is TGTGCCAGCAGCTTTCTGGGCGTAAAAGAGACCCAGTACTTC. The J gene is TRBJ2-5, the V gene TRBV7-2; D is undetermined. This CDR3 is built from 14 residues. Trimming stripped 3 bases from V and 3 bases from J, with 11 bases between. The germline V gene has CDR1 SGHTA and CDR2 FQGNSA.

To note about this clone: Mismatch with germline at one junction end may stem from a read error. The chain is built from TRBV7-2 and TRBJ2-5; TRBD2 agrees at 10 bases. The CDR3 covers 14 residues. The germline gives CDR1 SGHTA, CDR2 FQGNSA. The CDR3: CASSLAGAKETQYF. The CDR3 region has the DNA TGTGCCAGCAGCCTAGCGGGGGCTAAAGAGACCCAGTACTTC.

The rearrangement links TRBV24-1 to TRBJ1-3; D call uncertain. Germline CDR1 KGHDR, CDR2 SFDVKD. The V and J ends lost 3 bases and 9 bases respectively, with 8 bases between them. There are 12 residues in the CDR3. The CDR3, as DNA: TGTGCCACCAGTGATCCCAACCTCACCATATATTTT. It encodes CATSDPNLTIYF.

This clone was recorded a few times. The chain couples TRBV3-1 (or the pseudogene TRBV3-2) to TRBJ1-2; D might be TRBD1 (5 bases). Germline V gene data show CDR1 as LGHDT and CDR2 as YNNKEL (reference sequence). V lost 4 bases and J lost 12, with 21 bases in between. CDR3 size: 14 residues. CDR3 protein: CASSLRGGTPSDTF. The CDR3 DNA sequence: TGTGCCAGCAGCCTTCGGGGGGGGACCCCCTCTGACACCTTC.

The chain carries TRBV7-8 and TRBJ2-1; 8 nucleotides align to TRBD2. The V and J ends lost 5 bases and 9 bases, in that order; junction bases with no gene match: 12. The CDR3 spans 15 residues. Germline V gene sequence: CDR1 SGHVS, CDR2 FQNEAQ. This CDR3 is CASSPVAGSAIEQFF. CDR3 DNA sequence: TGTGCCAGCAGCCCAGTAGCGGGGTCTGCAATTGAGCAGTTCTTC.

In this sample, this clone turned up once. V is TRBV15 and J is TRBJ1-1; D may be TRBD1 (6 bases). Trimming left V 3 bases short and J 2 bases short, with 16 bases between. CDR1 is LNHNV, CDR2 YYDKDF, per germline (reference sequence). The length of the CDR3 is 16 residues. This CDR3 reads CATSRGGARGNTEAFF. DNA of the CDR3: TGTGCCACCAGCAGGGGGGGGGCCCGAGGAAACACTGAAGCTTTCTTT.

The V gene is TRBV7-9, the J gene TRBJ1-2, with TRBD1 identical over 8 bases. V shed 6 bases and J 7 bases; nucleotides not matched to a gene: 10. This CDR3 region has 14 residues. CDR1 is SEHNR, CDR2 FQNEAQ, per germline (reference sequence). In DNA form, the CDR3 reads TGTGCCAGCAGGAACTCGGGACAGGAGGGTGGCTACACCTTC. Its protein product is CASRNSGQEGGYTF.

This rearrangement joins TRBV4-3 to TRBJ1-6, with D possibly being TRBD1 (6 bases). CDR1 is LGHNA and CDR2 is YSLEER in the germline V gene. The V end lost 2 bases, the J end lost 3 bases, and 14 bases lay between the germline ends. The CDR3 has 17 residues. CDR3 nucleotides: TGCGCCAGCAGCCAAACAGGGTTTACCGGCTATAATTCACCCCTCCACTTT. This codes for CASSQTGFTGYNSPLHF.

The rearrangement uses TRBV4-2 and TRBJ1-4; TRBD1 agrees at 7 bases. V was pared by 4 bases and J by 8 bases, with 10 bases of the junction left unmatched. This CDR3 has 15 residues. Germline V gene sequence: CDR1 LGHNA, CDR2 YNFKEQ. CDR3 sequence: CASSPPRTGGEKLFF. The CDR3 nucleotides read TGTGCCAGCAGCCCGCCCCGGACAGGAGGGGAAAAACTGTTTTTT.

V is TRBV7-3 and J is TRBJ2-1; D possibly corresponds to TRBD1 (6 bases). V was clipped by 3 bases and J by 7 bases, with 13 bases between them. Germline assignment: CDR1 SGHTA and CDR2 FQGTGA. The CDR3 extends over 14 amino acids. The CDR3 sequence: CASSFSGDRNEQFF. CDR3 in DNA: TGTGCCAGCAGCTTCTCAGGGGATCGGAATGAGCAGTTCTTC.

The chain recombines TRBV7-9 with TRBJ2-5; 9 positions match TRBD2. The CDR3 loop spans 16 amino acids. The ends lost 3 bases at V and 4 bases at J; junction bases unmatched: 9. Germline V gene data show CDR1 as SEHNR and CDR2 as FQNEAQ (reference sequence). CDR3: CASSFGIAGVAETQYF. The DNA of the CDR3 is TGTGCCAGCAGCTTTGGGATAGCGGGGGTTGCAGAGACCCAGTACTTC.

The genes are TRBV4-1 and TRBJ1-2; TRBD1 aligns across 9 bases. The CDR3 spans 15 residues. Germline loops: CDR1 MGHRA, CDR2 YSYEKL. After removal of 4 bases from V and 4 bases from J, the junction contained 7 bases not matched to a gene. The CDR3 nucleotides read TGCGCCAGCAGCCCCGGACAGGGGAGTAGCTATGGCTACACCTTC. Its protein product is CASSPGQGSSYGYTF.

The gene calls are TRBV11-2 and TRBJ1-1; D may be TRBD1 (5 bases). This CDR3 region has 15 residues. Trimming took 5 bases from V and 6 from J, leaving 19 bases between them. CDR1 and CDR2 (germline): SGHAT, FQNNGV. Written as DNA, the CDR3 is TGTGCCAGCAGCCGGTCCGGTCAAGGGGATCCTGAAGCTTTCTTT. It codes for CASSRSGQGDPEAFF.

The CDR3 sequence is CASSGGDIQYF. CDR3 bases: TGTGCCAGCAGTGGAGGAGACATTCAGTACTTC. The chain carries TRBV6-6 and TRBJ2-4; weak D call: TRBD2 (5 bases). The CDR3 is 11 residues long. V gave up 5 bases and J gave up 8 bases, with 7 bases separating them. Looked up from germline, CDR1 is MNHNY and CDR2 is SVGAGI (reference sequence).

DNA of the CDR3: TGTGCCAGCAGCTTCACGGCGCAGCCCCAGCATTTT. Translated: CASSFTAQPQHF. This rearrangement joins TRBV7-9 to TRBJ1-5; D is ambiguous. The CDR3 sequence is 12 residues long. With 3 bases removed from V and 7 bases from J, the gap between germline ends came to 7 bases. Germline CDR1 reads SEHNR; CDR2 reads FQNEAQ (reference sequence).

This chain links TRBV11-2 with TRBJ1-1; maybe TRBD1 (6 bases). The CDR3 is 13 amino acids. Trimming removed 8 bases from V and 6 bases from J, with 16 bases in between. Germline V gene sequence: CDR1 SGHAT, CDR2 FQNNGV. CDR3 region: CASCGTSLAEAFF. In DNA form, the CDR3 reads TGTGCCAGCTGCGGGACATCCCTGGCTGAAGCTTTCTTT. The variable domain in full, completed from reference TRBV11-2 and TRBJ1-1, reads EAGVAQSPRYKIIEKRQSVAFWCNPISGHATLYWYQQILGQGPKLLIQFQNNGVVDDSQLPKDRFSAERLKGVDSTLKIQPAKLEDSAVYLCASCGTSLAEAFFGQGTRLTVV.